These 13 T cell receptor beta chains came from one sample sequenced in a study of TET2 disruption in CD19-targeted CAR T cells listed by TCRdb under 2018. Read against the paper, the sample's treatment or condition label means: autologous CTL019 cells: CD19 CAR with 4-1BB and CD3 zeta domains. The library was made by the immunoSEQ multiplex PCR assay. Here the immuneACCESS table is served through TCRdb, limited to in-frame sequences with V and J called. Missing clones are a known gap in these copies; in checked studies unresolved V genes cover under half, and the rest lacks a known reason. This sample's listing comprises around 30,000 clones. The ten largest clonotypes hold under 2.5% of the sample. These TCRs are of unknown antigen specificity. Sequencing was performed on CD8- CAR+ T cells sorted from cultured blood T cells, taken for CD19 CAR T cell therapy. What the cell subset or site label conveys for this sample: CD8-negative CAR-positive T cells from the infusion product. Receptor source: a man between 65 and 80 years old with chronic lymphocytic leukemia.

The CDR3 DNA, read in part, is TGTGCCAGCAGCCTGAGGACAGGGGAGGGGGATACC. Translation: CASSLRTGEGDT. The full CDR3 protein reads CASSLRTGEGDTYTF. The chain is built from TRBV7-3 and TRBJ1-2, with 9 bases identical to TRBD1. The DNA ends 3 residues before the CDR3 does, and the rest of the CDR3 is filled in from the germline J gene. This CDR3 region has 15 residues. The V gene's germline CDR1 is SGHTA and CDR2 FQGTGA.

Remarks on this clone: The sequence runs out 3 residues before the end of the CDR3; the remainder is reconstructed from the germline J gene. The chain carries TRBV4-1 and TRBJ2-5; 9 bases line up with TRBD2. CDR3 length: 17 amino acids. The V gene's germline CDR1 is MGHRA and CDR2 YSYEKL. CDR3 protein: CASSQDRSERGVGTQYF. The CDR3 DNA, read in part, is TGCGCCAGCAGCCAAGATCGGAGCGAGCGGGGGGTAGGTACC.

As for this clone: Read data end 3 residues before the CDR3 end; the end is taken from the germline J gene. The same CDR3 is also encoded by other DNA sequences in this sample. The chain combines TRBV10-3 with TRBJ1-2, with D possibly being TRBD1 (5 bases). The V gene lost 0 bases and the J gene lost 0 bases, with 14 bases spanning the gap. The V gene's germline CDR1 is ENHRY and CDR2 SYGVKD. The CDR3 runs to 17 residues. The CDR3 DNA, read in part, is TGTGCCATCAGTGAGTCGTACAGGATTAAACCTAACTATGGC. Its translation: CAISESYRIKPNYG. The whole CDR3 reads CAISESYRIKPNYGYTF.

With regard to this clone: The CDR3 extends 3 residues past the end of the read, so its final part is completed from the germline J gene. V and J are TRBV2 and TRBJ2-3; 7 positions match TRBD1. CDR1 is SNHLY, CDR2 FYNNEI, per germline. The CDR3 extends over 17 amino acids. V was pared by 5 bases and J by 4 bases, with 15 bases of the junction left unmatched. The CDR3 bases that were read are TGTGCCAGCAGTCTTAAAGGGACAGACCTGGGCCCAGATACG. Protein sequence: CASSLKGTDLGPDT. The full CDR3 protein is CASSLKGTDLGPDTQYF. The full variable domain, its missing parts supplied by reference TRBV2 and TRBJ2-3, is EPEVTQTPSHQVTQMGQEVILRCVPISNHLYFYWYRQILGQKVEFLVSFYNNEISEKSEIFDDQFSVERPDGSNFTLKIRSTKLEDSAMYFCASSLKGTDLGPDTQYFGPGTRLTVL.

CDR3 protein: CASIGGGTGELFF. The CDR3 DNA, read in part, is TGTGCCAGCATCGGTGGGGGGACCGGGGAG. The chain joins TRBV12-3 or TRBV12-4 to TRBJ2-2, with a possible D match to TRBD2 (6 bases). The CDR3 goes on 3 residues after the read ends, and that part is filled in from the germline J gene. The CDR3 runs 13 residues. The V end lost 7 bases, the J end lost 5 bases, and 11 bases lay between the germline ends.

CDR3 protein: CSASGTGDREQYF. The sequenced CDR3 bases are TGCAGTGCTTCCGGTACAGGGGATCGCGAG. This chain joins TRBV20-1 and TRBJ2-7, with 7 bases matching TRBD1. The read gets to within 3 residues of the CDR3 end, and the germline J gene fills in the rest. Per the germline V gene, CDR1 is DFQATT and CDR2 is SNEGSKA (reference sequence). V lost 5 bases and J lost 6; bases outside the gene matches: 10. This CDR3 comprises 13 residues.

A word on this clone: The read is 3 residues too short to cover the CDR3 end, so that end is filled in from the germline J gene. This chain joins TRBV28 and TRBJ2-7; 7 positions match TRBD1. From germline, CDR1 is MDHEN and CDR2 SYDVKM. The CDR3 has 13 amino acids. Germline trimming cut 9 bases from V and 3 bases from J; bases unmatched to any gene: 8. The CDR3 reads CASRPGQSYEQYF. The part of the CDR3 DNA that was read is TGTGCCAGTCGACCGGGACAGAGCTACGAG.

Turning to this clone: The read halts 3 residues ahead of the CDR3 end, with the missing end drawn from the germline J gene. The chain recombines TRBV2 with TRBJ1-2, with a tentative D call TRBD1 (6 bases). Germline V gene lookup returns CDR1 SNHLY and CDR2 FYNNEI. This CDR3 has 14 residues. The sequenced part of the CDR3 DNA is TGTGCCAGCAAGATGCCAGGGGCCTACAATGAC. It translates to CASKMPGAYND. The entire CDR3 reads CASKMPGAYNDYTF.

On this clone: The read ends 3 residues shy of where the CDR3 ends; the end is completed using the germline J gene. The chain has TRBV10-3 and TRBJ2-7; the match to TRBD2 covers 13 bases. Germline V gene sequence: CDR1 ENHRY, CDR2 SYGVKD. This CDR3 is built from 16 residues. Trimming cost V 2 bases and J 6 bases; bases outside gene matches: 7. The sequenced part of the CDR3 DNA is TGTGCCATCAGTGAGCTTGGGGGGACTAGCGGGGTCGAG. Encoded protein: CAISELGGTSGVE. The complete CDR3 protein is CAISELGGTSGVEQYF.

About this clone itself: At one of its ends the junction is not consistent with the germline gene, which may arise from a read error. The CDR3 extends 3 residues past the end of the read, so its final part is completed from the germline J gene. The chain links TRBV7-9 to TRBJ2-2; possibly TRBD1 for D (8 bases). CDR3 length: 15 amino acids. The germline CDR1 and CDR2 sequences are SEHNR and FQNEAQ (reference sequence). The CDR3 here is CSSSSTGGGGEKLFF. The part of the CDR3 DNA that was read is TGTTCCAGCAGCTCTACAGGGGGGGGTGGTGAAAAG.

Note on this clone: The read finishes 3 residues shy of the CDR3 end, and the germline J gene is used to complete it. The rearrangement links TRBV3-1 (or the pseudogene TRBV3-2) to TRBJ2-3, with 8 bases that match TRBD2. The CDR3 extends over 18 amino acids. Trimming took 3 bases from V and 1 from J; bases not matched to a gene: 12. The germline V gene encodes CDR1 LGHDT and CDR2 YNNKEL (reference sequence). CDR3 DNA (partial): TGTGCCAGCAGCCAGGGACTAGGCTCATTTCTCGGCACAGATACG. Translating gives CASSQGLGSFLGTDT. The whole CDR3 sequence reads CASSQGLGSFLGTDTQYF.

In the case of this clone: Read data end 3 residues before the CDR3 end; the end is taken from the germline J gene. V gene TRBV19 combines with J gene TRBJ1-1; D is possibly TRBD1 (5 bases). There are 17 residues in the CDR3. CDR1 and CDR2 from the germline V gene are LNHDA and SQIVND (reference sequence). CDR3 sequence: CASTQGTSGGYTDTAFF. Partial CDR3 DNA: TGTGCCAGTACCCAAGGGACTAGCGGGGGGTACACAGATACG.

For this clone: The read ends 3 residues early relative to the CDR3; the germline J gene fills the gap. The rearrangement links TRBV5-1 to TRBJ1-1; 9 bases line up with TRBD1. The CDR3 runs 15 residues. Germline-derived CDR1 and CDR2 are SGHRS and YFSETQ. CDR3 region: CASSPVGTGMGEAFF. The covered CDR3 bases are TGCGCCAGCAGCCCAGTCGGGACAGGGATGGGGGAA. Based on the CDR3 plus reference TRBV5-1 and TRBJ1-1, the full variable domain is KAGVTQTPRYLIKTRGQQVTLSCSPISGHRSVSWYQQTPGQGLQFLFEYFSETQRNKGNFPGRFSGRQFSNSRSEMNVSTLELGDSALYLCASSPVGTGMGEAFFGQGTRLTVV.